This section outlines one TCR beta chain sequence together with its context. The table lists this clone with a few counts. The specificity of this receptor is unknown. Within one base of it there is no much larger clone, and no base qualities were kept. The data derive from a study of cytomegalovirus exposure and HLA in healthy donors (dated 2017 in TCRdb). Study-wide context: According to an earlier analysis of several hundred of the donors, about 170 million T cells yielded roughly 100 million unique TCR beta sequences and around 300 Gb of sequence data. About 280 gigabases of sequencing data and approximately 91 million unique TCR sequences made up an early release that covered roughly 670 HLA-typed donors. Of the 350 to 450 genotyped donors, 75% to 85% were placed in the genetic ancestry cluster associated with self-reported Caucasian donors. The study aimed to test whether signatures of past pathogen exposure could be identified by cataloging public T cell receptors. Using immunosequencing, the study profiled T cell repertoires from around 680 subjects and related those repertoires to cytomegalovirus serostatus. In addition to the first cohort of 666 subjects, a separate validation cohort of approximately 120 different subjects was used. To predict cytomegalovirus infection status, the study combined high-throughput TCR immunosequencing, statistical association of individual TCRs with disease status, and machine learning. A later analysis re-analyzed previously published TCR beta repertoires from hundreds of donors and added high-resolution HLA genotyping to study TCR occurrence patterns. In the later analysis, no new phenotypic data were used to find candidate immune exposures; instead, reliance was placed on TCR beta sequences and their occurrence across donors. To decide whether each TCR beta V gene segment behaved as functional or pseudogenic, an earlier analysis of fewer than 750 of the donors relied on high-throughput TCR beta sequencing. Alongside the repertoire data, information on donor age, sex, ethnicity and CMV serostatus was compiled. In a later genetic analysis, genome-wide SNP genotypes for about 55% of the roughly 700 donors were used, and that subset was treated as a discovery cohort. All discovery cohort repertoires had been generated using a single sequencing platform. Both class I and class II loci were covered by HLA typing, at four-digit resolution. Typing coverage varied by locus: roughly 620-640 donors for A, B, C, DRB1 and DQB1; approximately 520 for DQA1; approximately 610 for DPA1; 450 to 480 for DPB1. Because of strong linkage in the cohort, four or five DR-DQ haplotypes were treated as single units for association and clustering. Across roughly 420 genotyped donors of the cohort, an average of roughly 230,000 unique TCR beta nucleotide sequences per donor were sequenced, and roughly a sixth of those sequences were non-productive. Beyond this particular receptor, the publication reports: Cytomegalovirus status was reported to be diagnosed by the classifier with high specificity and sensitivity in both the original and validation cohorts. A later analysis found that most CMV-associated TCR beta chains appeared HLA-restricted, with HLA associations seemingly driven largely by CMV exposure. Roughly 17 rarely observed V segments, including chromosome 9 orphons, were excluded from the earlier analysis of just under 600 of the donors because counts were too low. The authors suggested that the approach could potentially be extended to other disease states and immunological phenotypes. Because HLA typing was unavailable for some donors at each locus, only the typed subset was used in association tests. An association between a missense DCLRE1C variant and V-gene and J-gene trimming of TCR beta chains was found in a later genetic analysis and replicated in an independent cohort. An earlier analysis of around 540 of the donors showed that most TCR beta V segments appeared in productive rearrangements either about 87% or about 30% of the time, which broadly matched IMGT annotations. In a later analysis, several top co-occurrence clusters were reported to appear linked to parvovirus B19, influenza, CMV and Epstein-Barr virus. In vitro tests confirmed that a few of the cytomegalovirus-associated TCR beta chains recognize cytomegalovirus antigens. The study gave a list of 150 to 200 TCR beta chains associated with cytomegalovirus. A further reported finding was that TCR beta sequences accurately predicted the HLA-A and HLA-B alleles for most subjects in the first cohort. In a later analysis, 16,951 TCR beta sequences were associated with specific HLA alleles at a false discovery rate of 0.05. Immune exposure information for the cohort was limited to CMV serostatus. In a later genetic analysis, fewer N-insertions in productive TCRs were reported among donors in an Asian-associated ancestry cluster than the roughly 700-donor mean. The 87-base-pair reads could not distinguish some IMGT-functional V segments, including TRBV6-2 and TRBV6-3, so those segments were excluded. In a later analysis, HLA-associated TCR beta chains showed more clonal expansion and lower generation probabilities than non-associated chains that were equally common. This cohort had only TCR beta chains sequenced, and the lack of alpha or paired-chain data limited which features could be detected. Linkage disequilibrium might explain the correlated functional status among segregating V segments, but an unknown experimental factor could not be ruled out. Sequencing depth was assumed to be roughly uniform across donors in the presence/absence analyses, though that assumption may not hold. The sequencing pipeline was judged likely to have produced a cluster of highly shared sequence variants as a technical artifact. Most TCR sequences were observed very rarely across donors, whereas some public TCRs were present in many individuals. According to a later analysis, TCR association rates differed among HLA loci, with DRB1 alleles showing the most associated TCRs and HLA-C alleles showing the fewest. Assigning TCR associations to individual alleles was difficult when HLA alleles, especially DR and DQ, strongly co-occurred.

The CDR3 numbers 16 residues from cysteine through phenylalanine. Just the 48-base CDR3 DNA is kept, in frame starting at base 1. The cohort comprised 670 or so healthy bone marrow donors. At the time of sampling, all cohort members were nominally healthy, though unrecorded immune exposures were likely present. The donor tested CMV seronegative, placing the donor among the 350 or so seronegative members of the cohort. Each donor provided a peripheral blood sample, and peripheral blood mononuclear cells were used for TCR beta sequencing. Genomic DNA extraction from the blood cell samples was performed with the Qiagen DNeasy Blood Extraction Kit. Libraries were made using the immunoSEQ multiplex PCR assay. The multiplex PCR relied on a mix of 60 forward primers for TCR Vbeta segments and 13 reverse primers for TCR Jbeta segments. A multiplex PCR assay on genomic DNA amplified the CDR3 region of rearranged TCR beta genes. Amplified TCR beta libraries were sequenced as 87-base-pair reads on the Illumina HiSeq System. Under the source paper's analysis protocol: A later analysis tallied roughly 78 million unique TCR beta chains across the 666 repertoires, and about 10 million of those chains were shared by two or more donors. Raw reads were error-corrected and collapsed into unique sequences with a nearest-neighbor algorithm that merged closely related sequences to remove PCR and sequencing errors. Alignment of CDR3 sequences to IMGT reference sequences was used to assign V, D and J gene segments. For a sequence to be retained, a match of at least six nucleotides was required to both a V gene segment and a J gene segment. Rearrangements were called productive when the CDR3 lacked stop codons and stayed in frame with V and J; all others were non-productive. Following IMGT convention, CDR3 was defined as the stretch from the second conserved V-encoded cysteine to the conserved J-encoded phenylalanine. The earlier analysis of about 590 of the donors excluded sequences that lacked an unambiguous match to a single V gene segment. In an earlier analysis of almost 600 of the donors, a V segment was called functional when productive rearrangements were above 56.7%, and segregating when the standard deviation between donors exceeded 5%. A statistical classification framework was built for diagnosing cytomegalovirus status from the catalog of TCR beta chain sequences. In a later analysis, TCR nucleotide sequences were compared against IMGT/GENE-DB human TR gene sequences so that V and J genes could be assigned. A later analysis assigned CDR3 sequences and most-parsimonious VDJ recombination scenarios with the TCRdist pipeline. In a later analysis, each TCR beta chain was defined by its CDR3 amino acid sequence together with its V-gene family, and reads without a unique V-gene family were excluded. As a way to deal with suspected cross-contamination and a sequencing artifact, a later analysis dropped 500 to 700 nucleotide sequences that were highly shared and had low generation probability. For each public chain, a later analysis derived a clonal expansion index from normalized ranks of inferred template counts within each repertoire. In a later analysis, generation probabilities were computed using a VDJ recombination model fitted to out-of-frame rearrangements, and the results were checked against IGoR. A later analysis scored TCR-TCR, TCR-HLA and TCR-CMV co-occurrence with hypergeometric tests, applying a repertoire-size bias correction to TCR pairs. A later analysis estimated false discovery rates by permuting HLA or CMV assignments 20 times. In a later analysis, co-occurring TCRs were grouped using DBSCAN, with TCRdist sequence similarity added in when clustering inside HLA-allele-positive subsets. For co-occurrence clustering, repertoires with fewer than 30,000 or more than 120,000 public chains were excluded, along with roughly 5 repertoires with anomalous nucleotide sharing. TCRdb holds this immuneACCESS table with in-frame rearrangements only. Some clones are missing; in checked studies, unresolved V genes explain under half, and the rest has no known cause. The V and J calls and clone size were taken over from that table, and D and trimming were inferred from the DNA. The sample table shows about 130,000 clones, and under 90% are seen once. 0.7% of the sample comes from the top ten.

The clonotype originates from a man younger than 30 in good health and CMV-seronegative. The chain is assembled from TRBV21-1 and TRBJ2-5; TRBD2 is the table's D call and was not checked against the DNA. TRBV21-1 is listed as a pseudogene. Sequencing used PBMCs. At the DNA level, the sequence is TGTGCCAGCAGCCGCCTTGTGAGCGGGGGAAGCGGGACCCAGTACTTC. Its translation reads: CASSRLVSGGSGTQYF.